This TCR beta chain appears in the sequencing data of a study of blood T cell repertoires in COVID-19. Study overall: Acute and convalescent COVID-19 samples came from the United States, Italy and Spain. Nucleic acid was either cDNA or gDNA, and it came from T cells, B-cell-depleted T cells, or PBMCs.

V was shortened by 9 bases and J by 2 bases, with 9 bases between the two germline ends. CDR1 SGHRS and CDR2 YFSETQ come from the germline V gene. This CDR3 has 11 amino acids. Per the original methods: Estimation of nucleated cell counts relied on the amplification of reference gene primers. TCRdb's table, derived via immunoSEQ multiplex PCR, lists solely in-frame clones and lacks some. V, J and clone size are those of that table, while D and trimming were read from the DNA. The table has roughly 70,000 clones, about 70% seen once. The sample holds one count of this clone. The material sequenced was peripheral blood. The rearrangement links TRBV5-1 to TRBJ2-7; D gene uncertain. The sequence was collected from a woman aged 70-85 years with acute or convalescent COVID-19. The chain's CDR3 is CATGETYEQYF. CDR3 nucleotides: TGCGCCACCGGAGAAACCTACGAGCAGTACTTC.